The clone carrying this T cell receptor (beta chain) was counted at least ten times. Its antigen is currently unknown. V was pared by 1 base and J by 5 bases, with 2 bases between. The CDR3 covers 10 residues. Germline V gene lookup returns CDR1 SQVTM and CDR2 ANQGSEA. The data originate from a study of T-cell reconstitution after alpha-beta-depleted transplantation in children. Notes on the study in general: The origin of alpha-beta T cells about two months after transplant was reportedly several hundred expanded graft clones. The authors attributed T-cell counts and diversity one year after transplant mostly to newly produced T cells.

As it was prepared, the TCRbeta library received unique molecular identifiers. MiXCR was run by TCRdb on the PCR reads, yielding one entry per CDR3 protein. The repertoire holds a few hundred thousand distinct CDR3 sequences, with roughly 13% as singletons. The sequenced sample was PBMCs, mostly from graft donor cells, obtained 360 days after TCRalphabeta/CD19-depleted stem cell transplant. The chain combines TRBV29-1 with TRBJ2-5; D ambiguous. This sequence was found in a male patient aged 10 to 17 who had a stem cell transplant for acute myeloid leukemia, so the T cells may come from the graft donor. The CDR3 region is CSVEVETQYF. The DNA for the CDR3 is TGCAGCGTTGAAGTGGAGACCCAGTACTTC.